This T cell receptor (beta chain) was sequenced in a study of blood T cell repertoires in COVID-19 (TCRdb year 2020). Notes on the research overall: Samples covering the acute and convalescent phases of COVID-19 were provided by collaborators in the United States, Italy and Spain. The prospective study material was composed of cDNA or gDNA derived from T cells, B-cell-depleted T cells, or PBMCs. Samples were obtained from the ongoing ImmuneRACE study (first 160 participants) and from over 1,000 subjects provided by 6 global collaborators. Sample metadata almost always included a de-identified subject ID, COVID-19 status, age in years and sex. The dataset comprised deeply sampled blood TCRbeta repertoires from subjects exposed to, actively infected with, or recovered from COVID-19. HLA class I and class II types, where available, came from metadata supplied by the sample provider rather than from assay-based typing. The repertoires were released in a freely available public database intended as a resource for research on the immune response to SARS-CoV-2.

The study at large found these results: How much clinical and demographic metadata was included differed by source and by participant, and the metadata was provided uncurated.

TCRbeta CDR3 regions were amplified from genomic DNA by means of the immunoSEQ Assay, a bias-controlled multiplex PCR. The original pipeline was this. Nucleated cell counts per sample were estimated from amplification of reference gene primers within the assay. Sequence reads were collapsed and filtered to measure the absolute abundance of every unique TCRbeta CDR3 rearrangement. For each sample, productive Simpson clonality was calculated as the square root of Simpson's diversity index across productive rearrangements. Sourced from immuneACCESS, this table was stored by TCRdb with only in-frame sequences that have V and J called. A share of the clones is absent; for the studies checked, an unresolved V gene accounts for under half, and the remainder has no known explanation. V and J calls and clone size are copied from that table; D and trimming were computed from the DNA. Within this sample are around 50,000 clones, with around 87% of them counted one time only. Clones ranked in the top ten supply under 9% of the sample.

Worth noting for this clone: The clone's antigen remains unknown. No base quality values were provided; no much bigger clone lies one nucleotide off.

CDR1 and CDR2 are read off the germline V gene as ENHRY and SYGVKD. Relative to germline, V is 0 bases shorter and J is 1 base shorter, with 12 bases between their ends. The CDR3 goes from the cysteine to the phenylalanine over 17 residues. The read is trimmed to its CDR3 DNA, 51 bases read in frame from base 1. Whole blood was collected in K2EDTA tubes by collaborating institutions according to the institutions' own protocols. Collaborator samples were shipped for TCRbeta analysis as frozen whole blood, isolated PBMCs, or DNA extracted from either sample type. The sequence was obtained from a man in his forties or fifties with active COVID-19. Sample: peripheral blood. The sequence links TRBV10-3 to TRBJ2-2; the best D guess is TRBD1, with 5 bases matching. The CDR3 reads CAISESETALNTGELFF. The bases read TGTGCCATCAGTGAGTCGGAGACAGCCTTGAACACCGGGGAGCTGTTTTTT.